The T cell receptor beta chain described here comes from a study of T-cell reconstitution after alpha-beta-depleted transplantation in children. Study results and caveats: Several hundred expanded graft clones reportedly were the source of alpha-beta T cells about two months after transplant. The high TCRbeta diversity at day 60 in some patients came from surviving recipient T cells and thymic progenitors. Newly generated T cells supplied most T-cell counts and diversity one year post-transplant.

This clonotype was counted a few times. Its antigen is unidentified. The TCRbeta library was prepared with unique molecular identifiers. TCRdb reprocessed the PCR reads via MiXCR and lists one record per CDR3 protein. The sample includes about 70,000 distinct CDR3 sequences, approximately 10% of them seen just once. The CDR3 length is 19 residues. V shed 6 bases, J shed 2 bases, and the junction held 17 bases outside the gene matches. From germline, CDR1 is SNHLY and CDR2 FYNNEI. This chain joins TRBV2 and TRBJ1-5, with 9 bases that match TRBD1. Sequenced here: PBMCs, sampled before TCRalphabeta/CD19-depleted stem cell transplant. This sequence was found in a boy aged 5-17 years with acute myeloid leukemia, due to receive a stem cell transplant. The CDR3 loop reads CASSVKGQGALLGNQPQHF. CDR3 nucleotide sequence: TGTGCCAGCAGCGTAAAGGGACAGGGCGCTTTGTTGGGCAATCAGCCCCAGCATTTT.